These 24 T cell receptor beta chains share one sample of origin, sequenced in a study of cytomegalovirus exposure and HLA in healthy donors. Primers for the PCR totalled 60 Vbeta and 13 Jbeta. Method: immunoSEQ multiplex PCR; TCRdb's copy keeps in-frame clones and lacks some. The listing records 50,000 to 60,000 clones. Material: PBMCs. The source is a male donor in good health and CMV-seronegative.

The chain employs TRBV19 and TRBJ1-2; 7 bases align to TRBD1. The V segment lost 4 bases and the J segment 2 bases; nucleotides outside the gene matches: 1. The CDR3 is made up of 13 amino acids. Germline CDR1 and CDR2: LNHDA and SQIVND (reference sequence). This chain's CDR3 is CASSKQGNYGYTF. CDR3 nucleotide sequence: TGTGCCAGTAGTAAACAGGGGAACTATGGCTACACCTTC.

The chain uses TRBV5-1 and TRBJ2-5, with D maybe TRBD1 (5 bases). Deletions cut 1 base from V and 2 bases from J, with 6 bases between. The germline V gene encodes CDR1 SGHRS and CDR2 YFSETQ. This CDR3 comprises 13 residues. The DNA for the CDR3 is TGCGCCAGCAGCTTGAAGGGGCAAGAGACCCAGTACTTC. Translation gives CASSLKGQETQYF.

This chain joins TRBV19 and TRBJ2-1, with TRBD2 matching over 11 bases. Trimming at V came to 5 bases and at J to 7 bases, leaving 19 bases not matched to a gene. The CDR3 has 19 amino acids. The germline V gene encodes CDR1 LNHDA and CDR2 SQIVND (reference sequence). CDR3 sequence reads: CASSLEAGGWGLAVNEQFF. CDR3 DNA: TGTGCCAGTAGTCTCGAGGCAGGGGGCTGGGGACTAGCGGTAAATGAGCAGTTCTTC.

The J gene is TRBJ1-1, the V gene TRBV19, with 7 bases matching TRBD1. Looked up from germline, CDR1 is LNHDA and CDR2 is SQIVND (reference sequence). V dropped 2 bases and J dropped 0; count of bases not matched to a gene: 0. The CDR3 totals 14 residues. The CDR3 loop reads CASSITGVNTEAFF. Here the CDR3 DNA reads TGTGCCAGTAGTATAACAGGGGTGAACACTGAAGCTTTCTTT.

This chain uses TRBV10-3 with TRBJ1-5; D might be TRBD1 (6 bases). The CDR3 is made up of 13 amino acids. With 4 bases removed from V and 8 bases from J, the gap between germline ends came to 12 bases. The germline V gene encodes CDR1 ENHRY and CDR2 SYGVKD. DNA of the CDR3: TGTGCCATCAGTGCCAGGGACAACGAGCCCCAGCATTTT. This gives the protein CAISARDNEPQHF.

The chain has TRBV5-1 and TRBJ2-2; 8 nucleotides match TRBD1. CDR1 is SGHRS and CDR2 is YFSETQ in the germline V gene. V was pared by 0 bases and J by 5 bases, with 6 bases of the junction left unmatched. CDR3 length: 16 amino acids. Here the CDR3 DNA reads TGCGCCAGCAGCTTGGCTGGCAGGGGGCTTACCGGGGAGCTGTTTTTT. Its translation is CASSLAGRGLTGELFF.

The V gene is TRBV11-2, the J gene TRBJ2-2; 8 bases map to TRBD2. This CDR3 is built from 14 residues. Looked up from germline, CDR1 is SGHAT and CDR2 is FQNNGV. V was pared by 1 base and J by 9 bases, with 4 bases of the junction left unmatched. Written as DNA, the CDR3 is TGTGCCAGCAGCTTAGCGGGGGGGGGAAGGGAGCTGTTTTTT. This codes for CASSLAGGGRELFF.

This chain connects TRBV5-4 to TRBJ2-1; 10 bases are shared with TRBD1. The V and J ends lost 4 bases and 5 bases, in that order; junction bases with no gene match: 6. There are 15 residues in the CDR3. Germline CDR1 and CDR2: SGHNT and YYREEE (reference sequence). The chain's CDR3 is CASSPDRGVDNEQFF. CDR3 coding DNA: TGTGCCAGCAGCCCGGACAGGGGGGTGGACAATGAGCAGTTCTTC.

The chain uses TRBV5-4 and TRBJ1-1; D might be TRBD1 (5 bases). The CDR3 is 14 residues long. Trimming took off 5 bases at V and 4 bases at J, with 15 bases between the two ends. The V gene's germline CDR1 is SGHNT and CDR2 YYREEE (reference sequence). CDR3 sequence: CASRHHWGGTEAFF. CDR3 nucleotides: TGTGCCAGCAGGCACCATTGGGGGGGCACTGAAGCTTTCTTT.

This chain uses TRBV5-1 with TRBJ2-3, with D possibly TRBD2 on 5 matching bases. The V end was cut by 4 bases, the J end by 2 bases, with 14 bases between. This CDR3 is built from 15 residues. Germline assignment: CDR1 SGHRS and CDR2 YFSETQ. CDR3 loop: CASSEFIGVTDTQYF. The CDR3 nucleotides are TGCGCCAGCAGCGAGTTCATCGGGGTCACAGATACGCAGTATTTT.

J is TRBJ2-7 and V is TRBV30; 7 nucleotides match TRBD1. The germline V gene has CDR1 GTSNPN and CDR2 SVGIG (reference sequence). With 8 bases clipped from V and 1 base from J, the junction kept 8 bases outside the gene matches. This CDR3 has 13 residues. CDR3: CARSRDSSYEQYF. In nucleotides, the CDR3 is TGTGCCAGATCCCGGGACAGTTCCTACGAGCAGTACTTC.

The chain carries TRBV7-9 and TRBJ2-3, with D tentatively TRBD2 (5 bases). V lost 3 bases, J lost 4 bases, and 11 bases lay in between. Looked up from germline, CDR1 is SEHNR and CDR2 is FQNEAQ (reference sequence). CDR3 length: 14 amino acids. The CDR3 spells CASSFTPRADTQYF. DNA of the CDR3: TGTGCCAGCAGCTTCACTCCGCGGGCAGATACGCAGTATTTT.

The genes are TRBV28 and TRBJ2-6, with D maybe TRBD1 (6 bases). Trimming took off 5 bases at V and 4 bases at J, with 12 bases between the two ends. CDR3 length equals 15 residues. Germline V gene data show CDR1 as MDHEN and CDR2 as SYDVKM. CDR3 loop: CASSPTGTGANVLTF. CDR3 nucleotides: TGTGCCAGCAGTCCGACAGGAACCGGGGCCAACGTCCTGACTTTC.

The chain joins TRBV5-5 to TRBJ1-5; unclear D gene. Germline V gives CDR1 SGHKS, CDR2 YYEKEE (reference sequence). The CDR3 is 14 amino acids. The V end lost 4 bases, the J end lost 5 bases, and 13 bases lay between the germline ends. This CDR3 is CASSPRQADQPQHF. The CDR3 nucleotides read TGTGCCAGCAGCCCCCGGCAGGCTGATCAGCCCCAGCATTTT.

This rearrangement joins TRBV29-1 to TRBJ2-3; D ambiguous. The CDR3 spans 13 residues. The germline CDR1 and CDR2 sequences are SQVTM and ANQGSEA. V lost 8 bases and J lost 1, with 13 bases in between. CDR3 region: CSFLDWGTDTQYF. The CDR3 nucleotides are TGCAGCTTCCTCGACTGGGGCACAGATACGCAGTATTTT.

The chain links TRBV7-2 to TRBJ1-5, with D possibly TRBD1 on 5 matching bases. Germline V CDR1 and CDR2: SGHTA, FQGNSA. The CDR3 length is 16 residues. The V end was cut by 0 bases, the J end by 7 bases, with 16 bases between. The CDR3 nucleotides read TGTGCCAGCAGCTTAGCCGGACACCTCCCGGCGCAGCCCCAGCATTTT. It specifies CASSLAGHLPAQPQHF.

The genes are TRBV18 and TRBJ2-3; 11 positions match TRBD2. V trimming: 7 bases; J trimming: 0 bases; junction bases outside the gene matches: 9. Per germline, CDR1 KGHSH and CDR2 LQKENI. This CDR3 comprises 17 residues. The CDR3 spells CASYSGTSGPSTDTQYF. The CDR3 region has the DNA TGTGCCAGCTACTCTGGGACTAGCGGTCCGAGCACAGATACGCAGTATTTT.

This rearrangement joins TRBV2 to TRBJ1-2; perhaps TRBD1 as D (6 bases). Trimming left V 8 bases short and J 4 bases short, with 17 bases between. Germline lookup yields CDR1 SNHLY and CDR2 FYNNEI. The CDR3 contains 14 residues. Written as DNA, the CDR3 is TGTGCCAGCGTCGGGCAGGGGACTATCTATGGCTACACCTTC. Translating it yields CASVGQGTIYGYTF.

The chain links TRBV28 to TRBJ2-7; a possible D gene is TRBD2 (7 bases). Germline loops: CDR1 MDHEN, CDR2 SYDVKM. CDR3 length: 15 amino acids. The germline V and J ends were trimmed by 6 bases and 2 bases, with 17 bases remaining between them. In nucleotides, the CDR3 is TGTGCCAGCAGCTCCGGGGGGCTCCCCCCCTACGAGCAGTACTTC. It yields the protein CASSSGGLPPYEQYF.

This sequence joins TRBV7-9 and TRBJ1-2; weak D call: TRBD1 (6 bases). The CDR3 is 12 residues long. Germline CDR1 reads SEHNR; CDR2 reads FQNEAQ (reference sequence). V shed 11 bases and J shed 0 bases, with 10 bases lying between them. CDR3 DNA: TGTGCCCAGGGACAAGCTAACTATGGCTACACCTTC. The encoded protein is CAQGQANYGYTF.

The CDR3 DNA reads as TGTGCCAGCAGCTTGTTGACAGGGGGGGACTATGGCTACACCTTC. Its protein product is CASSLLTGGDYGYTF. The rearrangement joins TRBV7-9 to TRBJ1-2; TRBD1 agrees at 9 bases. Trimming removed 3 bases from V and 3 bases from J; junction bases left unmatched: 5. The CDR3 length is 15 residues. CDR1 and CDR2 (germline): SEHNR, FQNEAQ (reference sequence).

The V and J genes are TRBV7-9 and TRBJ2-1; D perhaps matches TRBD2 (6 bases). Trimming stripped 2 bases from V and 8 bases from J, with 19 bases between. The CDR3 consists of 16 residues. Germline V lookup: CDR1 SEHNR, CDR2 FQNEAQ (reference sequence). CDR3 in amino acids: CASSLSAGSWSDEQFF. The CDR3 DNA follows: TGTGCCAGCAGCTTATCAGCGGGCTCCTGGTCCGATGAGCAGTTCTTC.

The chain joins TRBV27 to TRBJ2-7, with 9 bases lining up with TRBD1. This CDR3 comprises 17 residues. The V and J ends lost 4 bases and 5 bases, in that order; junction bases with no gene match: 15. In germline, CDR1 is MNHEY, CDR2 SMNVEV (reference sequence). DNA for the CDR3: TGTGCCAGCAGTTCCCTACCCCCCGGGACAGGGAGCAACGAGCAGTACTTC. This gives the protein CASSSLPPGTGSNEQYF.

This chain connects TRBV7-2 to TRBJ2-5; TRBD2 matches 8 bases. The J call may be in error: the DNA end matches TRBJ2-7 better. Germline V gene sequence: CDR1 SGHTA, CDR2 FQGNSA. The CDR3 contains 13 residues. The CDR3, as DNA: TGTGCCAGCAGCCGGCGGGGGGCCTACGAGCAGTACTTC. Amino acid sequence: CASSRRGAYEQYF.